In this sample, the clone carrying this T cell receptor beta chain turned up a few times. CDR3 length: 14 residues. From germline, CDR1 is SGHDN and CDR2 FVKESK. The ends were cut back, 1 base at V and 4 bases at J, with 10 bases in the middle. TCRdb fed the RT-PCR reads into MiXCR, producing one record per CDR3 protein. There are about 680,000 distinct CDR3 sequences in the sample; 12% to 15% occur only once, and roughly 3.6% lies in the top ten. The chain has TRBV14 and TRBJ1-1; D may be TRBD1 (5 bases). The origin of this receptor is a female donor in good health, serving as a healthy control. The sample comprised memory CD4+ T cells from blood. The chain's CDR3 is CASSQVGASTEAFF. The CDR3 DNA follows: TGTGCCAGCAGCCAAGTAGGGGCGAGCACTGAAGCTTTCTTT.